This entry lists 24 T cell receptor beta chains sequenced from one sample in a study of cytomegalovirus exposure and HLA in healthy donors. The PCR had 60 Vbeta and 13 Jbeta primers. Method: immunoSEQ multiplex PCR; TCRdb's copy keeps in-frame clones and lacks some. Here the sample spans about 120,000 clones, around three quarters being singletons. Sequenced sample: PBMCs. The receptors here all came from a female donor in good health and CMV-seronegative.

On this clone itself: One end of the junction is discordant with germline, which a read error may explain. The gene calls are TRBV19 and TRBJ1-5; possible D gene TRBD1, 5 bases. Germline assignment: CDR1 LNHDA and CDR2 SQIVND (reference sequence). The CDR3 length is 14 residues. The CDR3 spells CASSVDSVGQPQHF. The DNA of the CDR3 is TGTGCCAGTAGTGTAGACAGCGTTGGCCAGCCCCAGCATTTT.

V gene TRBV29-1 combines with J gene TRBJ1-2; 7 bases map to TRBD1. Per germline, CDR1 SQVTM and CDR2 ANQGSEA. The CDR3 has 15 residues. The CDR3 is CSSLDRLISGYGYTF. DNA of the CDR3: TGCAGTTCCTTGGACAGGTTAATATCCGGCTATGGCTACACCTTC.

The V and J genes are TRBV29-1 and TRBJ1-5; perhaps TRBD1 as D (6 bases). The ends were cut back, 6 bases at V and 4 bases at J, with 16 bases in the middle. The CDR3 totals 14 residues. Germline loops: CDR1 SQVTM, CDR2 ANQGSEA. CDR3 residues: CSVARGGTNQPQHF. The CDR3 DNA sequence: TGCAGCGTGGCCCGGGGGGGGACAAATCAGCCCCAGCATTTT.

V gene TRBV18 combines with J gene TRBJ1-2; D possibly corresponds to TRBD1 (5 bases). The germline V gene has CDR1 KGHSH and CDR2 LQKENI. V dropped 3 bases and J dropped 4 bases, with 21 bases sitting between them. The CDR3 extends over 17 amino acids. Here the CDR3 DNA reads TGTGCCAGCTCACCCCCGAGTTCTCAGGGATATGGCTATGGCTACACCTTC. Its protein is CASSPPSSQGYGYGYTF.

The chain joins TRBV5-1 to TRBJ2-2, with a tentative D call TRBD1 (5 bases). V was clipped by 1 base and J by 8 bases, with 12 bases between them. The V gene's germline CDR1 is SGHRS and CDR2 YFSETQ. The CDR3 spans 14 residues. CDR3 in amino acids: CASSLMGHEGELFF. As DNA, the CDR3 is TGCGCCAGCAGCTTGATGGGGCACGAAGGGGAGCTGTTTTTT.

This clone was seen a single time. This chain joins TRBV19 and TRBJ1-2, with TRBD1 as a possible D gene (6 bases). The length of the CDR3 is 13 residues. Trimming left V 3 bases short and J 8 bases short, with 13 bases between. The germline V gene has CDR1 LNHDA and CDR2 SQIVND (reference sequence). The CDR3 region has the DNA TGTGCCAGTAGTATTCATTACAGGGAAGGCTACACCTTC. Protein sequence: CASSIHYREGYTF.

The CDR3 here is CASSFTGTNYGYTF. The CDR3 DNA sequence: TGTGCCAGCAGTTTCACAGGGACCAACTATGGCTACACCTTC. The chain carries TRBV27 and TRBJ1-2, with D possibly TRBD1 on 6 matching bases. The CDR3 covers 14 residues. The V gene lost 3 bases and the J gene lost 2 bases, with 10 bases spanning the gap. CDR1 and CDR2 (germline): MNHEY, SMNVEV (reference sequence).

The rearrangement joins TRBV30 to TRBJ1-2; a weak D match, TRBD1 (5 bases). In germline, CDR1 is GTSNPN, CDR2 SVGIG (reference sequence). The V and J ends lost 2 bases and 3 bases respectively, with 10 bases between them. This CDR3 comprises 13 residues. This CDR3 is CAWSPQGDYGYTF. The CDR3 DNA reads as TGTGCCTGGAGTCCCCAGGGCGACTATGGCTACACCTTC. The full variable domain, in which reference TRBV30 and TRBJ1-2 provide the parts outside the CDR3, is SQTIHQWPATLVQPVGSPLSLECTVEGTSNPNLYWYRQAAGRGLQLLFYSVGIGQISSEVPQNLSASRPQDRQFILSSKKLLLSDSGFYLCAWSPQGDYGYTFGSGTRLTVV.

This chain uses TRBV5-4 with TRBJ2-3, with 7 bases that match TRBD2. This CDR3 is built from 14 residues. The V gene's germline CDR1 is SGHNT and CDR2 YYREEE (reference sequence). With 5 bases clipped from V and 5 bases from J, the junction kept 8 bases outside the gene matches. The CDR3 loop reads CASSQAGREDTQYF. The CDR3, as DNA: TGTGCCAGCAGTCAAGCGGGGAGGGAAGATACGCAGTATTTT. Based on the CDR3 plus reference TRBV5-4 and TRBJ2-3, the full variable domain is ETGVTQSPTHLIKTRGQQVTLRCSSQSGHNTVSWYQQALGQGPQFIFQYYREEENGRGNFPPRFSGLQFPNYSSELNVNALELDDSALYLCASSQAGREDTQYFGPGTRLTVL.

The chain links TRBV9 to TRBJ2-5; 15 nucleotides agree with TRBD2. The CDR3 totals 17 residues. The germline V gene encodes CDR1 SGDLS and CDR2 YYNGEE. V gave up 4 bases and J gave up 4 bases; unmatched junction bases: 8. The CDR3 spells CASSLIGLAGGRETQYF. The CDR3 DNA reads as TGTGCCAGCAGCCTCATCGGACTAGCGGGGGGGCGAGAGACCCAGTACTTC. Combining the CDR3 with reference TRBV9 and TRBJ2-5 gives the whole variable domain DSGVTQTPKHLITATGQRVTLRCSPRSGDLSVYWYQQSLDQGLQFLIQYYNGEERAKGNILERFSAQQFPDLHSELNLSSLELGDSALYFCASSLIGLAGGRETQYFGPGTRLLVL.

V gene TRBV12-5 combines with J gene TRBJ2-5; TRBD2 agrees at 8 bases. Unmatched junction bases numbered 1, after V lost 6 bases and J lost 1 base. This CDR3 is built from 13 residues. Germline V lookup: CDR1 LGHNT, CDR2 FRNRAP. The CDR3 loop reads CASGLAAQETQYF. CDR3 DNA sequence: TGTGCTAGTGGACTAGCGGCCCAAGAGACCCAGTACTTC.

V usage is TRBV11-2 and J usage is TRBJ2-5; 7 nucleotides line up with TRBD1. Trimming cost V 4 bases and J 4 bases; bases outside gene matches: 12. The CDR3 runs to 16 residues. Germline V gene data show CDR1 as SGHAT and CDR2 as FQNNGV. This chain's CDR3 is CASSYGGTGVGETQYF. The DNA of the CDR3 is TGTGCCAGCAGCTATGGAGGAACAGGGGTCGGAGAGACCCAGTACTTC.

CDR3 nucleotide sequence: TGTGCCAGCAGCTACCGGGAACTCTACGAGCAGTACTTC. Amino acids: CASSYRELYEQYF. V gene TRBV7-9 combines with J gene TRBJ2-7; D is perhaps TRBD2 (5 bases). The CDR3 is made up of 13 amino acids. V lost 4 bases and J 3 bases, leaving 10 bases between the germline ends. Germline V gives CDR1 SEHNR, CDR2 FQNEAQ (reference sequence).

CDR3 nucleotides: TGTGCCAGCAGCTTTCCTAATACCGGGACAGAGGACACCTTC. It codes for CASSFPNTGTEDTF. The chain is built from TRBV5-6 and TRBJ1-2, with 7 bases that match TRBD1. V was clipped by 2 bases and J by 12 bases; unmatched bases: 13. This CDR3 region has 14 residues. The V gene's germline CDR1 is SGHDT and CDR2 YYEEEE.

V gene TRBV5-5 combines with J gene TRBJ2-5, with 11 bases lining up with TRBD2. Germline CDR1 is SGHKS and CDR2 is YYEKEE (reference sequence). V was clipped by 0 bases and J by 2 bases; unmatched bases: 3. CDR3 length: 16 amino acids. The CDR3 DNA is TGTGCCAGCAGCTTGGCGCTAGCGGGGGGACAAGAGACCCAGTACTTC. It codes for CASSLALAGGQETQYF.

This chain links TRBV25-1 with TRBJ1-2; no clear D gene. Germline CDR1 is MGHDK and CDR2 is SYGVNS. The CDR3 runs 12 residues. V was pared by 3 bases and J by 7 bases, with 9 bases between. CDR3 DNA sequence: TGTGCCAGCAGTGATACGGCAGGTGGCTACACCTTC. Translated: CASSDTAGGYTF.

The rearrangement uses TRBV13 and TRBJ2-2, with D unclear. Germline CDR1 is PRHDT and CDR2 is FYEKMQ (reference sequence). CDR3 length equals 13 residues. V lost 5 bases and J 6 bases, leaving 10 bases between the germline ends. The DNA of the CDR3 is TGTGCCAGCAGCCGAGGATCCCCCGGGGAGCTGTTTTTT. This gives the protein CASSRGSPGELFF.

This clone was counted only a few times. This chain connects TRBV5-6 to TRBJ2-2; D might be TRBD1 (5 bases). The CDR3 sequence is 13 residues long. The V end was cut by 1 base, the J end by 6 bases, with 7 bases between. CDR1 and CDR2 from the germline V gene are SGHDT and YYEEEE. The DNA of the CDR3 is TGTGCCAGCAGCTTGTGGGGCCCCGGGGAGCTGTTTTTT. It translates to CASSLWGPGELFF. The complete variable domain, with remaining parts taken from reference TRBV5-6 and TRBJ2-2, reads DAGVTQSPTHLIKTRGQQVTLRCSPKSGHDTVSWYQQALGQGPQFIFQYYEEEERQRGNFPDRFSGHQFPNYSSELNVNALLLGDSALYLCASSLWGPGELFFGEGSRLTVL.

The chain uses TRBV5-5 and TRBJ2-4; 12 bases agree with TRBD2. Trimming removed 3 bases from V and 0 bases from J; junction bases left unmatched: 7. CDR3 size: 18 residues. CDR1 and CDR2 from the germline V gene are SGHKS and YYEKEE (reference sequence). CDR3 loop: CASSYLAGGTLAKNIQYF. The CDR3 nucleotides are TGTGCCAGCAGCTACCTAGCGGGGGGGACCCTAGCCAAAAACATTCAGTACTTC.

V and J are TRBV29-1 and TRBJ1-1; D is possibly TRBD1 (5 bases). V was shortened by 6 bases and J by 5 bases, with 16 bases between the two germline ends. The germline gives CDR1 SQVTM, CDR2 ANQGSEA. The CDR3 totals 13 residues. In nucleotides, the CDR3 is TGCAGCGTCGTAGACGGGGAGGGGACTGAAGCTTTCTTT. Translated, it gives CSVVDGEGTEAFF.

This clone was observed a single time. This sequence joins TRBV7-2 and TRBJ2-2; the match to TRBD2 covers 9 bases. V shed 2 bases, J shed 6 bases, and the junction held 13 bases outside the gene matches. The CDR3 runs to 18 residues. Germline CDR1 is SGHTA and CDR2 is FQGNSA. The CDR3 nucleotides are TGTGCCAGCAGCTTATGGATCTGGGCGGGGGGGCCTCCCGGGGAGCTGTTTTTT. Protein product: CASSLWIWAGGPPGELFF. The whole variable domain, remainder taken from reference TRBV7-2 and TRBJ2-2, is GAGVSQSPSNKVTEKGKDVELRCDPISGHTALYWYRQSLGQGLEFLIYFQGNSAPDKSGLPSDRFSAERTGGSVSTLTIQRTQQEDSAVYLCASSLWIWAGGPPGELFFGEGSRLTVL.

V is TRBV4-1 and J is TRBJ1-3, with D uncertain. Per the germline V gene, CDR1 is MGHRA and CDR2 is YSYEKL. This CDR3 spans 16 amino acids. Trimming took off 4 bases at V and 0 bases at J, with 13 bases between the two ends. CDR3 DNA sequence: TGCGCCAGCAGCCCAGTTAGCCGGAACTCTGGAAACACCATATATTTT. Translation gives CASSPVSRNSGNTIYF.

The CDR3 coding sequence is TGTGCCAGCGGAACTCCGGTGGAGGACACTGAAGCTTTCTTT. Translating gives CASGTPVEDTEAFF. The genes are TRBV9 and TRBJ1-1; D is ambiguous. Germline V gene sequence: CDR1 SGDLS, CDR2 YYNGEE. V was shortened by 7 bases and J by 3 bases, with 16 bases between the two germline ends. This CDR3 has 14 residues.

This CDR3 is CSARGGEQFF. In DNA, the CDR3 is TGCAGTGCGAGGGGGGGTGAGCAGTTCTTC. This chain joins TRBV20-1 and TRBJ2-1; the D gene is possibly TRBD2 (7 bases). Germline-derived CDR1 and CDR2 are DFQATT and SNEGSKA (reference sequence). There are 10 residues in the CDR3. Deletions cut 6 bases from V and 9 bases from J, with 9 bases between.